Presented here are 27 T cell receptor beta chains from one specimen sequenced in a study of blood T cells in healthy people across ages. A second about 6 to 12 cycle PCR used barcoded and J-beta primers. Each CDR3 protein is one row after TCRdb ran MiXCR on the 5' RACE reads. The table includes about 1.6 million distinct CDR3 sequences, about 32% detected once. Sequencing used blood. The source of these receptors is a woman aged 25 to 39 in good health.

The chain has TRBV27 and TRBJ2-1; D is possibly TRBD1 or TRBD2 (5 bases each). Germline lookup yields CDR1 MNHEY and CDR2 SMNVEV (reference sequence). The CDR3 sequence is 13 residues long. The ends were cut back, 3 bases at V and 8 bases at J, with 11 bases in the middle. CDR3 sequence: CASSLMRGDEQFF. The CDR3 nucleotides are TGTGCCAGCAGTTTGATGAGGGGCGATGAGCAGTTCTTC.

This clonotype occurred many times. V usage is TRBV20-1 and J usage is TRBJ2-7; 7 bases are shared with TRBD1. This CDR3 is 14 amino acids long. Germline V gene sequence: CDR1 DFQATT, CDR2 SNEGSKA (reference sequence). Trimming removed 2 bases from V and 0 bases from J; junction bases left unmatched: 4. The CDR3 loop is CSARRDSYSYEQYF. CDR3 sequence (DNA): TGCAGTGCTAGACGGGACAGCTACTCCTACGAGCAGTACTTC.

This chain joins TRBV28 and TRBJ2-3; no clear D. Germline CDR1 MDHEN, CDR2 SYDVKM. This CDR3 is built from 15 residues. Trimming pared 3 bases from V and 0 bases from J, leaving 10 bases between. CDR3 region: CASSFGPPSTDTQYF. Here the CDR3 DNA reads TGTGCCAGCAGTTTCGGGCCTCCTAGCACAGATACGCAGTATTTT.

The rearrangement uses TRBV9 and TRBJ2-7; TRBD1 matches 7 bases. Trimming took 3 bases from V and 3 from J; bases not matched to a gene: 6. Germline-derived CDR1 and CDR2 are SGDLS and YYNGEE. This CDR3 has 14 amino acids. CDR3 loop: CASSEGTENYEQYF. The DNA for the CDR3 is TGTGCCAGCAGCGAGGGGACAGAGAACTACGAGCAGTACTTC.

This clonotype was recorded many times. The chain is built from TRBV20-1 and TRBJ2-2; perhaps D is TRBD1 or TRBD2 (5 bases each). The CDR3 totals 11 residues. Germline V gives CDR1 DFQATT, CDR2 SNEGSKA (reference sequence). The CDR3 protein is CSARDGGELFF. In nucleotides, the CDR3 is TGCAGCGCCCGGGACGGCGGGGAGCTGTTTTTT.

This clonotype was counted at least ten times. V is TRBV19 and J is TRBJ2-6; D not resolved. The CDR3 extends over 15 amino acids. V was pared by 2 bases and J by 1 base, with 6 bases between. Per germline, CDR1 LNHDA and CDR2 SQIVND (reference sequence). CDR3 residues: CASSISESGANVLTF. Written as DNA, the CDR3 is TGTGCCAGTAGTATATCCGAATCTGGGGCCAACGTCCTGACTTTC.

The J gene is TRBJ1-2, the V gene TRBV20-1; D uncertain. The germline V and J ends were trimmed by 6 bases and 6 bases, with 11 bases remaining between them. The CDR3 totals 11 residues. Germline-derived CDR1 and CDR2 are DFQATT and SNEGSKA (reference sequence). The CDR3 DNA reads TGCAGTGCGCGGGCGGCGGATGGCTACACCTTC. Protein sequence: CSARAADGYTF.

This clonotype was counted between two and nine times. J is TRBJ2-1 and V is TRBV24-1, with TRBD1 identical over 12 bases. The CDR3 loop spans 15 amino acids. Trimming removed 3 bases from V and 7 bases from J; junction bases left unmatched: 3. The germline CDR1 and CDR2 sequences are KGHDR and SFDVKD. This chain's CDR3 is CATSDGTGGWNEQFF. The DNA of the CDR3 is TGTGCCACCAGTGATGGGACAGGGGGCTGGAATGAGCAGTTCTTC.

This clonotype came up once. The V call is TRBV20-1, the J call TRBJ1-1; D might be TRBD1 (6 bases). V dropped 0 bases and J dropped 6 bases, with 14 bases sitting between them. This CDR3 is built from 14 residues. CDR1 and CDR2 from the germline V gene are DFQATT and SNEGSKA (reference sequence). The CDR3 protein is CSARDPRGAAEAFF. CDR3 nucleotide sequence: TGCAGTGCTAGAGATCCCCGGGGGGCAGCTGAAGCTTTCTTT.

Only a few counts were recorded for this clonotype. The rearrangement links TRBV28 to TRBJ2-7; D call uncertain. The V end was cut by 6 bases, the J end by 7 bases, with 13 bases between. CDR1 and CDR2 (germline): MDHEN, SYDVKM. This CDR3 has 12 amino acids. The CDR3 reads CASSSILGEQYF. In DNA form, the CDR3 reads TGTGCCAGCAGCTCTATCCTGGGGGAGCAGTACTTC.

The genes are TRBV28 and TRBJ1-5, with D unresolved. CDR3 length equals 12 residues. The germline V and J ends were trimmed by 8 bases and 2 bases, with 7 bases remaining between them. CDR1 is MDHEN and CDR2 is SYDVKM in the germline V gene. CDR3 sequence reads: CASWAGNQPQHF. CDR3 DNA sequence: TGTGCCAGCTGGGCGGGCAATCAGCCCCAGCATTTT.

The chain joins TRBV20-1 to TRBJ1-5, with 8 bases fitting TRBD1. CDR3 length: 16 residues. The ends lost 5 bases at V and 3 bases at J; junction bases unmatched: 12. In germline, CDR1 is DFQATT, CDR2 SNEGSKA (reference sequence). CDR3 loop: CSAGTRQGRINQPQHF. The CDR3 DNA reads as TGCAGTGCTGGGACTCGACAGGGGAGAATCAATCAGCCCCAGCATTTT.

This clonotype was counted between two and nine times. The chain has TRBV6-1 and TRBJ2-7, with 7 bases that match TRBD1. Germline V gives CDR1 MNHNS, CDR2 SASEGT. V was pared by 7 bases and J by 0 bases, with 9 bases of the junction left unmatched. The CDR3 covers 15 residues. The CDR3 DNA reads TGTGCCAGCACCCGATTTTCAGGGGGCTCCTACGAGCAGTACTTC. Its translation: CASTRFSGGSYEQYF.

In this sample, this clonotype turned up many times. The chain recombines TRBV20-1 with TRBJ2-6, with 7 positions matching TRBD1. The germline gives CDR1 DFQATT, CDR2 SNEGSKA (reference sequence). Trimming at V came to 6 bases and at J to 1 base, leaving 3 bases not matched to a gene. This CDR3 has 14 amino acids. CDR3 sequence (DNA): TGCAGTGCCCGACAGGGATCTGGGGCCAACGTCCTGACTTTC. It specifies CSARQGSGANVLTF.

In nucleotides, the CDR3 is TGCAGCGTTGTCTGGGGAATTAGGGGGTCCTACGAGCAGTACTTC. Protein: CSVVWGIRGSYEQYF. J is TRBJ2-7 and V is TRBV29-1; D perhaps matches TRBD1 (6 bases). CDR1 and CDR2 from the germline V gene are SQVTM and ANQGSEA. CDR3 length equals 15 residues. The V end was cut by 4 bases, the J end by 1 base, with 17 bases between.

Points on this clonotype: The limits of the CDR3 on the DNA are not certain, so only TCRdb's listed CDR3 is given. The CDR3 spells CISVSEWHSSLGALRANVLTF. The chain is built from TRBV7-5 and TRBJ2-6; the DNA was not compared with TRBD1, the D call given in the table. TRBV7-5 is recorded as a pseudogene. The CDR3 is made up of 21 amino acids, end residues included.

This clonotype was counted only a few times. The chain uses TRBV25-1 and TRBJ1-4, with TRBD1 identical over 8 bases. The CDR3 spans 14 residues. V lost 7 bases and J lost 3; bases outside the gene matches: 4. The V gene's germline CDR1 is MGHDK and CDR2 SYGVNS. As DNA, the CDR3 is TGTGCCAGCACCGGACAGGGCCCTAATGAAAAACTGTTTTTT. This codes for CASTGQGPNEKLFF.

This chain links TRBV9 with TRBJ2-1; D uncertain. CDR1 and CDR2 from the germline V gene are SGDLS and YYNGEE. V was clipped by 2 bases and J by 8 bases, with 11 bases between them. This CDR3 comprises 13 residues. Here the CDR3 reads CASSVGNRDEQFF. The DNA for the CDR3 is TGTGCCAGCAGCGTGGGAAATAGAGATGAGCAGTTCTTC.

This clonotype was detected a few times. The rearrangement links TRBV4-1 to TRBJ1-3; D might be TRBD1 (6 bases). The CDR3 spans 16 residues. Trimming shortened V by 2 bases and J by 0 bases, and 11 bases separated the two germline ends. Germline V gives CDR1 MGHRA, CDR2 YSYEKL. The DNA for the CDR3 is TGCGCCAGCAGCCAACCCGACAGGCGCTCTGGAAACACCATATATTTT. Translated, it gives CASSQPDRRSGNTIYF.

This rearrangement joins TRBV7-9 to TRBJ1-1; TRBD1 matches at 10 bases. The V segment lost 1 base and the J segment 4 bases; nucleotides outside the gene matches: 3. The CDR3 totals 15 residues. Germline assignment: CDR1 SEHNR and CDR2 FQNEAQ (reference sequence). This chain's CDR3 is CASSLGQGAATEAFF. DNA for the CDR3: TGTGCCAGCAGCTTAGGACAGGGGGCGGCCACTGAAGCTTTCTTT.

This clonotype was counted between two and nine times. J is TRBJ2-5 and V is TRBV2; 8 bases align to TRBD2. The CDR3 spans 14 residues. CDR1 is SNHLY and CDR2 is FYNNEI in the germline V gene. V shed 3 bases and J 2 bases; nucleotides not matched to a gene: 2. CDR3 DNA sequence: TGTGCCAGCAGTGACGGGGGGGCTCAAGAGACCCAGTACTTC. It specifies CASSDGGAQETQYF. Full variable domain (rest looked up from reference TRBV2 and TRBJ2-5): EPEVTQTPSHQVTQMGQEVILRCVPISNHLYFYWYRQILGQKVEFLVSFYNNEISEKSEIFDDQFSVERPDGSNFTLKIRSTKLEDSAMYFCASSDGGAQETQYFGPGTRLLVL.

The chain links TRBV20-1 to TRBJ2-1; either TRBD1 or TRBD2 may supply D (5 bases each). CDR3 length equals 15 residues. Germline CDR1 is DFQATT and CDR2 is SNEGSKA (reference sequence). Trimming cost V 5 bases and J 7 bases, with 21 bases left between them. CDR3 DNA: TGCAGTGCTGAGCTTGCGAAGGGGTCGGGGAATGAGCAGTTCTTC. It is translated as CSAELAKGSGNEQFF.

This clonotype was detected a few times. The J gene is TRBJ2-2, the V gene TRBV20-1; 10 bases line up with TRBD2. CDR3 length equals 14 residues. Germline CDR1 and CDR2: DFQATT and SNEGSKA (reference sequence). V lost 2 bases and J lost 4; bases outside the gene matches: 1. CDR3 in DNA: TGCAGTGCTAGAAGGACTAGCGGCACCGGGGAGCTGTTTTTT. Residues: CSARRTSGTGELFF.

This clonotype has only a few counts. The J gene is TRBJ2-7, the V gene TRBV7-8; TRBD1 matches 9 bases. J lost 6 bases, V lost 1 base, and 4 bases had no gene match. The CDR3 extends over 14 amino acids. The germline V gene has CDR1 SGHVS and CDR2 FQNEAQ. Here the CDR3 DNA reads TGTGCCAGCAGCTTAGGGACAGGGGTCTTCGAGCAGTACTTC. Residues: CASSLGTGVFEQYF.

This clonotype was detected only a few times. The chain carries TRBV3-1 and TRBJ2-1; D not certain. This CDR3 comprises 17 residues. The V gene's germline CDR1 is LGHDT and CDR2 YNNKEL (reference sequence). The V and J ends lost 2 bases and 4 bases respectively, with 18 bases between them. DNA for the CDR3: TGTGCCAGCAGCCAAAATCCCACCAGTAATCATTACAATGAGCAGTTCTTC. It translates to CASSQNPTSNHYNEQFF.

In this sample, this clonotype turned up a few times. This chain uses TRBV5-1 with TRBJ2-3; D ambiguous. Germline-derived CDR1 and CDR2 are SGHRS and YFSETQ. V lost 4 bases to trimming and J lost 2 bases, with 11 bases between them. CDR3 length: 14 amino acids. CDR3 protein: CASSVWGITDTQYF. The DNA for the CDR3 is TGCGCCAGCAGCGTGTGGGGTATCACAGATACGCAGTATTTT.

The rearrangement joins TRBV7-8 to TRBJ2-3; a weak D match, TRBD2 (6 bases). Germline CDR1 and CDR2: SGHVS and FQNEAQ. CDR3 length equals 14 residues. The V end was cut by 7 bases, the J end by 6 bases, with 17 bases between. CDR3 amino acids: CASTLAPQADTQYF. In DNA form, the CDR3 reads TGTGCCAGCACTCTAGCGCCGCAGGCTGATACGCAGTATTTT.